The 24 T cell receptor beta chains below were found in one sample sequenced in a study of cytomegalovirus exposure and HLA in healthy donors. The PCR was carried out with 60 Vbeta primers and 13 Jbeta primers. Assay used: immunoSEQ multiplex PCR; TCRdb lists only in-frame clones, some missing. This table holds 150,000 to 200,000 clones, approximately 88% found once. The sample consisted of PBMCs. The receptors here all came from a woman aged 18-29 years in good health and CMV-seronegative.

The chain combines TRBV19 with TRBJ1-1; 8 bases match TRBD1. CDR1 and CDR2 (germline): LNHDA, SQIVND (reference sequence). The CDR3 totals 14 residues. The junction had 5 bases not matched to a gene; V was cut back by 4 bases and J by 4 bases. CDR3 nucleotide sequence: TGTGCCAGTAGTAAGGCCAGGGGGCTCACTGAAGCTTTCTTT. Amino acids: CASSKARGLTEAFF. The full variable domain, its missing parts supplied by reference TRBV19 and TRBJ1-1, is DGGITQSPKYLFRKEGQNVTLSCEQNLNHDAMYWYRQDPGQGLRLIYYSQIVNDFQKGDIAEGYSVSREKKESFPLTVTSAQKNPTAFYLCASSKARGLTEAFFGQGTRLTVV.

This chain uses TRBV30 with TRBJ1-1, with 7 nucleotides matching TRBD1. The CDR3 spans 12 residues. Germline V gene sequence: CDR1 GTSNPN, CDR2 SVGIG (reference sequence). V gave up 8 bases and J gave up 6 bases; unmatched junction bases: 9. In DNA, the CDR3 is TGTGCCGGATCGACAGGGATGTCTGAAGCTTTCTTT. It is translated as CAGSTGMSEAFF.

This clone was counted once. The rearrangement uses TRBV6-5 and TRBJ1-1; no clear D gene. Trimming removed 2 bases from V and 3 bases from J, with 13 bases in between. This CDR3 comprises 15 residues. Germline values: CDR1 MNHEY, CDR2 SVGAGI. Here the CDR3 reads CASSYVASLYTEAFF. The CDR3 DNA follows: TGTGCCAGCAGTTACGTCGCTAGTCTGTACACTGAAGCTTTCTTT.

The genes are TRBV29-1 and TRBJ2-3; 7 bases are a match to TRBD1. CDR1 SQVTM and CDR2 ANQGSEA come from the germline V gene. The CDR3 is made up of 14 amino acids. Trimming took 6 bases from V and 7 from J; bases not matched to a gene: 13. The CDR3 region is CSVPRDRRWNTQYF. The CDR3 bases are TGCAGCGTACCCCGGGACAGACGCTGGAATACGCAGTATTTT.

The rearrangement uses TRBV2 and TRBJ1-5; D ambiguous. Germline loops: CDR1 SNHLY, CDR2 FYNNEI. Trimming removed 1 base from V and 4 bases from J, with 14 bases in between. There are 16 residues in the CDR3. CDR3 in DNA: TGTGCCAGCAGTGAAGAAGGCTTGGCGGTGAATCAGCCCCAGCATTTT. Protein: CASSEEGLAVNQPQHF.

This chain links TRBV11-2 with TRBJ2-7; tentative D call: TRBD2 (5 bases). Trimming stripped 1 base from V and 6 bases from J, with 7 bases between. This CDR3 is 12 amino acids long. The germline gives CDR1 SGHAT, CDR2 FQNNGV. CDR3 amino acids: CASSLVGIEQYF. CDR3 nucleotides: TGTGCCAGCAGCTTAGTCGGGATCGAGCAGTACTTC. Drawing the rest from reference TRBV11-2 and TRBJ2-7, the complete variable domain is EAGVAQSPRYKIIEKRQSVAFWCNPISGHATLYWYQQILGQGPKLLIQFQNNGVVDDSQLPKDRFSAERLKGVDSTLKIQPAKLEDSAVYLCASSLVGIEQYFGPGTRLTVT.

This rearrangement joins TRBV7-3 to TRBJ2-5; 9 bases line up with TRBD1. Germline CDR1 and CDR2: SGHTA and FQGTGA. The V segment lost 2 bases and the J segment 4 bases; nucleotides outside the gene matches: 5. CDR3 size: 15 residues. As DNA, the CDR3 is TGTGCCAGCAGCTTAGCAGGGACAGGGACAGAGACCCAGTACTTC. Translation: CASSLAGTGTETQYF. Supplemented by reference TRBV7-3 and TRBJ2-5, the full variable domain reads GAGVSQTPSNKVTEKGKYVELRCDPISGHTALYWYRQSLGQGPEFLIYFQGTGAADDSGLPNDRFFAVRPEGSVSTLKIQRTERGDSAVYLCASSLAGTGTETQYFGPGTRLLVL.

The chain carries TRBV4-1 and TRBJ1-5; possible D gene TRBD1, 5 bases. Trimming removed 0 bases from V and 4 bases from J, with 13 bases in between. Germline-derived CDR1 and CDR2 are MGHRA and YSYEKL. The CDR3 length is 16 residues. The CDR3 spells CASSQDQGLPNQPQHF. Here the CDR3 DNA reads TGCGCCAGCAGCCAAGATCAGGGCCTCCCTAATCAGCCCCAGCATTTT.

J is TRBJ1-2 and V is TRBV7-9, with 7 nucleotides matching TRBD1. The CDR3 is made up of 15 amino acids. V lost 5 bases to trimming and J lost 4 bases; unmatched junction nucleotides: 10. From germline, CDR1 is SEHNR and CDR2 FQNEAQ (reference sequence). The CDR3 DNA sequence: TGTGCCAGCAGCCCCGCGGACAGGCCCAGCTATGGCTACACCTTC. It is translated as CASSPADRPSYGYTF.

J is TRBJ2-1 and V is TRBV25-1; the match to TRBD2 covers 12 bases. This CDR3 contains 15 residues. The ends lost 4 bases at V and 9 bases at J; junction bases unmatched: 7. Germline V gene sequence: CDR1 MGHDK, CDR2 SYGVNS. CDR3: CASSGTSGVYGEQFF. Here the CDR3 DNA reads TGTGCCAGCAGTGGGACTAGCGGGGTATATGGTGAGCAGTTCTTC.

The rearrangement uses TRBV18 and TRBJ1-2; the D gene is possibly TRBD1 (6 bases). Germline values: CDR1 KGHSH, CDR2 LQKENI. Between the trimmed V and J ends, which lost 3 bases and 6 bases, there was a span of 11 bases. CDR3 size: 13 residues. CDR3 sequence reads: CASSPQGSDGYTF. DNA of the CDR3: TGTGCCAGCTCACCCCAGGGGTCAGATGGCTACACCTTC.

V is TRBV6-1 and J is TRBJ1-1, with 10 bases identical to TRBD1. The CDR3 has 14 residues. V was pared by 3 bases and J by 10 bases, with 8 bases of the junction left unmatched. Germline V gives CDR1 MNHNS, CDR2 SASEGT. As DNA, the CDR3 is TGTGCCAGCAGTGACTGGGGACAGGGGTCGGGAGCTTTCTTT. Translating gives CASSDWGQGSGAFF.

This clone was counted between two and nine times. The chain combines TRBV5-1 with TRBJ1-1; a weak D match, TRBD1 (6 bases). Deletions cut 3 bases from V and 0 bases from J, with 12 bases between. Germline V gives CDR1 SGHRS, CDR2 YFSETQ. This CDR3 comprises 15 residues. CDR3 protein: CASSSRGGMNTEAFF. CDR3 DNA sequence: TGCGCCAGCAGCTCTAGGGGGGGCATGAACACTGAAGCTTTCTTT. The entire variable domain, with the rest obtained from reference TRBV5-1 and TRBJ1-1, is as follows: KAGVTQTPRYLIKTRGQQVTLSCSPISGHRSVSWYQQTPGQGLQFLFEYFSETQRNKGNFPGRFSGRQFSNSRSEMNVSTLELGDSALYLCASSSRGGMNTEAFFGQGTRLTVV.

The chain has TRBV5-1 and TRBJ1-2, with 7 bases fitting TRBD1. V dropped 3 bases and J dropped 0; count of bases not matched to a gene: 8. CDR3 length: 16 amino acids. Germline V gene lookup returns CDR1 SGHRS and CDR2 YFSETQ. CDR3 sequence reads: CASSWQTGAANYGYTF. CDR3 DNA sequence: TGCGCCAGCAGCTGGCAAACAGGGGCCGCTAACTATGGCTACACCTTC. Full variable domain (rest looked up from reference TRBV5-1 and TRBJ1-2): KAGVTQTPRYLIKTRGQQVTLSCSPISGHRSVSWYQQTPGQGLQFLFEYFSETQRNKGNFPGRFSGRQFSNSRSEMNVSTLELGDSALYLCASSWQTGAANYGYTFGSGTRLTVV.

This chain links TRBV20-1 with TRBJ2-7, with D maybe TRBD1 (6 bases). V was trimmed by 6 bases and J by 2 bases, leaving 8 bases between them. CDR3 length: 11 residues. The germline CDR1 and CDR2 sequences are DFQATT and SNEGSKA (reference sequence). The CDR3 reads CSAPGAYEQYF. Written as DNA, the CDR3 is TGCAGTGCGCCAGGGGCCTACGAGCAGTACTTC.

The chain combines TRBV7-2 with TRBJ1-2; D unresolved. The CDR3 consists of 15 residues. The germline gives CDR1 SGHTA, CDR2 FQGNSA. Trimming took 2 bases from V and 4 from J, leaving 14 bases between them. CDR3 protein: CASSLSAGRIYGYTF. The DNA for the CDR3 is TGTGCCAGCAGCTTAAGTGCAGGCCGCATCTATGGCTACACCTTC.

This sequence joins TRBV2 and TRBJ1-5, with 8 bases that match TRBD1. The junction had 5 bases not matched to a gene; V was cut back by 6 bases and J by 7 bases. The CDR3 runs to 13 residues. Germline CDR1 and CDR2: SNHLY and FYNNEI. CDR3 loop: CASSPGGWQPQHF. The CDR3, as DNA: TGTGCCAGCAGCCCAGGGGGCTGGCAGCCCCAGCATTTT.

The V gene is TRBV6-5, the J gene TRBJ2-1; TRBD1 agrees at 7 bases. The CDR3 is made up of 15 amino acids. Looked up from germline, CDR1 is MNHEY and CDR2 is SVGAGI. V shed 7 bases, J shed 1 base, and the junction held 7 bases outside the gene matches. This CDR3 reads CASKRQGLSYNEQFF. For the CDR3, the DNA is TGTGCCAGCAAACGACAGGGTCTTTCCTACAATGAGCAGTTCTTC.

The V call is TRBV4-1, the J call TRBJ1-1; TRBD1 matches at 8 bases. The CDR3 has 15 amino acids. J was trimmed by 4 bases and V by 4 bases; bases with no gene match: 8. CDR1 is MGHRA, CDR2 YSYEKL, per germline. The CDR3 DNA reads TGCGCCAGCAGCCCCATTCCAGGGGGCGGCACTGAAGCTTTCTTT. The encoded protein is CASSPIPGGGTEAFF.

The rearrangement links TRBV2 to TRBJ2-6; possibly TRBD1 for D (6 bases). The CDR3 spans 17 residues. The germline V gene encodes CDR1 SNHLY and CDR2 FYNNEI. V lost 4 bases, J lost 2 bases, and 15 bases lay in between. The CDR3 coding sequence is TGTGCCAGCAGTGTTGGGGGCGCCGGTACTGGGGCCAACGTCCTGACTTTC. This gives the protein CASSVGGAGTGANVLTF.

Of note for this clone: Compared with germline, one end of the junction differs, possibly owing to a read error. CDR3 nucleotide sequence: TGCGCCAGCAGTGTGGACACAGACACGCAGTATTTT. Protein: CASSVDTDTQYF. The chain has TRBV10-1 and TRBJ2-3; tentatively, D is TRBD1 (5 bases). This CDR3 is built from 12 residues. Germline assignment: CDR1 WNHNN and CDR2 SYGVQD (reference sequence).

This clone was counted only a few times. The V gene is TRBV6-5, the J gene TRBJ2-2; the match to TRBD2 covers 13 bases. The germline gives CDR1 MNHEY, CDR2 SVGAGI. The junction had 1 base not matched to a gene; V was cut back by 6 bases and J by 3 bases. This CDR3 region has 15 residues. The CDR3: CASRGLAGDTGELFF. The CDR3 DNA reads as TGTGCCAGCAGAGGACTAGCGGGGGACACCGGGGAGCTGTTTTTT.

V is TRBV13 and J is TRBJ1-4; 7 bases agree with TRBD1. V lost 7 bases and J lost 5; bases outside the gene matches: 13. There are 16 residues in the CDR3. Per the germline V gene, CDR1 is PRHDT and CDR2 is FYEKMQ (reference sequence). The CDR3 region is CASTTAAGTENEKLFF. The CDR3 coding sequence is TGTGCCAGCACCACTGCCGCTGGGACAGAAAATGAAAAACTGTTTTTT.

This chain connects TRBV6-1 to TRBJ1-2; D is ambiguous. This CDR3 region has 11 residues. The ends were cut back, 7 bases at V and 8 bases at J, with 11 bases in the middle. CDR1 is MNHNS and CDR2 is SASEGT in the germline V gene. CDR3 sequence (DNA): TGTGCCAGCAAAATGAACGAGGGCTACACCTTC. Protein: CASKMNEGYTF.